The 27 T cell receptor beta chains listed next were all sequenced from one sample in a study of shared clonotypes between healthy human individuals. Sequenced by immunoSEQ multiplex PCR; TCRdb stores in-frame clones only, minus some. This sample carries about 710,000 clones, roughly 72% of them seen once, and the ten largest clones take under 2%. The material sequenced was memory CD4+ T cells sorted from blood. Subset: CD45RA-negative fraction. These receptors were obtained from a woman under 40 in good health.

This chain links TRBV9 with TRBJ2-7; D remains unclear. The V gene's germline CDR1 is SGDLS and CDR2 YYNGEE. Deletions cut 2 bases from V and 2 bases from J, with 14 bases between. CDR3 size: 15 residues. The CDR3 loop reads CASSVRSDPAYEQYF. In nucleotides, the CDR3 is TGTGCCAGCAGCGTGAGATCCGACCCCGCCTACGAGCAGTACTTC.

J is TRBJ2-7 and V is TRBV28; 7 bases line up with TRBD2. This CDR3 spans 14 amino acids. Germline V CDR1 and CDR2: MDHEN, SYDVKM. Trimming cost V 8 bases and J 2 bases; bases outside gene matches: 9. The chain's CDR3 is CASLERGGAYEQYF. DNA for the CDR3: TGTGCCAGCTTGGAGCGCGGGGGAGCCTACGAGCAGTACTTC.

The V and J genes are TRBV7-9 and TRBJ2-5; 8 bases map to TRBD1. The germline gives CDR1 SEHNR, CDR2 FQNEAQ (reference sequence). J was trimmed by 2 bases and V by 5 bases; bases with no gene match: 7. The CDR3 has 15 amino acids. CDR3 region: CASSLGQADQETQYF. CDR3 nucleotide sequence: TGTGCCAGCAGCCTGGGACAGGCCGATCAAGAGACCCAGTACTTC.

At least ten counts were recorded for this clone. DNA for the CDR3: TGCGCCAGCAGCCCCGACAGGGTAGGTCGGAATGAGCAGTTCTTC. The encoded protein is CASSPDRVGRNEQFF. This chain uses TRBV5-1 with TRBJ2-1; 7 nucleotides align to TRBD1. Germline values: CDR1 SGHRS, CDR2 YFSETQ. The CDR3 has 15 amino acids. J gave up 7 bases and V 4 bases, and 11 bases lay outside the gene matches. The full variable domain, rest sourced from reference TRBV5-1 and TRBJ2-1, is KAGVTQTPRYLIKTRGQQVTLSCSPISGHRSVSWYQQTPGQGLQFLFEYFSETQRNKGNFPGRFSGRQFSNSRSEMNVSTLELGDSALYLCASSPDRVGRNEQFFGPGTRLTVL.

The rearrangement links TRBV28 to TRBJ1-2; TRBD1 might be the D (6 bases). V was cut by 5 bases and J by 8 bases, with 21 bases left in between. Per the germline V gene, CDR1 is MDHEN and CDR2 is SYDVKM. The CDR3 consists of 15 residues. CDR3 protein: CASSPGTSSTGGYTF. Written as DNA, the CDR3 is TGTGCCAGCAGTCCTGGGACATCTAGTACGGGCGGCTACACCTTC.

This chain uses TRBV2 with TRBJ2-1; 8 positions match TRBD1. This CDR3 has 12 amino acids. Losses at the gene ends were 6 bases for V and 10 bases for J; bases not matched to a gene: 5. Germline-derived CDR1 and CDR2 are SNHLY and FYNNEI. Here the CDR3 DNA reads TGTGCCAGCAGCCAGGGGGCTCGGGAGCAGTTCTTC. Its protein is CASSQGAREQFF.

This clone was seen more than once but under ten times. The CDR3 reads CASSEEIAGITGELFF. CDR3 nucleotide sequence: TGTGCCAGCAGTGAAGAAATAGCGGGAATTACCGGGGAGCTGTTTTTT. The V gene is TRBV6-1, the J gene TRBJ2-2; 8 bases are shared with TRBD2. This CDR3 comprises 16 residues. The V and J ends lost 1 base and 5 bases, in that order; junction bases with no gene match: 6. CDR1 is MNHNS and CDR2 is SASEGT in the germline V gene.

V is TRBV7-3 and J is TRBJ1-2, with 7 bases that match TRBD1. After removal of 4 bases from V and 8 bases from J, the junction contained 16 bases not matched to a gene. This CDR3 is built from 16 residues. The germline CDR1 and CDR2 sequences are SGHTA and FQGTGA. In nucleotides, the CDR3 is TGTGCCAGCAGCTCAGGGGGGACGGTGGGTCAGCAAGGCTACACCTTC. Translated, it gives CASSSGGTVGQQGYTF.

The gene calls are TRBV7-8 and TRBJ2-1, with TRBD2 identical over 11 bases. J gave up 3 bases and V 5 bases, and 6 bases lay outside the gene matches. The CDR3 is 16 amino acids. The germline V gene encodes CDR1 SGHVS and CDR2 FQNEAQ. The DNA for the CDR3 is TGTGCCAGCAGCCCGGGGACTAGCGGACTCTACAATGAGCAGTTCTTC. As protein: CASSPGTSGLYNEQFF.

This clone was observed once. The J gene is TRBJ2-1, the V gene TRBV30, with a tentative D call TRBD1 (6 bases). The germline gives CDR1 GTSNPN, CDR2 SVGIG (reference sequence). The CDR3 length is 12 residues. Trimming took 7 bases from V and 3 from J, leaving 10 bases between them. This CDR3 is CAFGQNYNEQFF. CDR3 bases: TGTGCCTTTGGACAGAACTACAATGAGCAGTTCTTC.

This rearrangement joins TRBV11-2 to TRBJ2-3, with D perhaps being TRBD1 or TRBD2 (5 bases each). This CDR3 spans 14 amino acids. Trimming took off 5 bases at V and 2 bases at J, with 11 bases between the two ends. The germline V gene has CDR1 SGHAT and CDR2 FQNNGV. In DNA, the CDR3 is TGTGCCAGCAGCCGGGACCCCTACACAGATACGCAGTATTTT. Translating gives CASSRDPYTDTQYF.

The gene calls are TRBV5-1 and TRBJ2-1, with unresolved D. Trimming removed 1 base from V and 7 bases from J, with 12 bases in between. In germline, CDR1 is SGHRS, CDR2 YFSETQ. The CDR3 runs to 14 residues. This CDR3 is CASSLSVGGNEQFF. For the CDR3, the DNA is TGCGCCAGCAGCTTGTCCGTGGGCGGAAATGAGCAGTTCTTC.

DNA of the CDR3: TGTGCCAGCAAAATTGGTCAAGATACGCAGTATTTT. Translated, it gives CASKIGQDTQYF. The rearrangement joins TRBV2 to TRBJ2-3; no definite D call. CDR3 length equals 12 residues. Germline CDR1 is SNHLY and CDR2 is FYNNEI. Trimming left V 7 bases short and J 5 bases short, with 10 bases between.

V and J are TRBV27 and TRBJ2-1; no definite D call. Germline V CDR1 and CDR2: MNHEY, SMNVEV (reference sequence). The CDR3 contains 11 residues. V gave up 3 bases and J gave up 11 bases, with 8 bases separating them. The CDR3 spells CASSLNRKQFF. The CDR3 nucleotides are TGTGCCAGCAGTTTGAACAGAAAGCAGTTCTTC.

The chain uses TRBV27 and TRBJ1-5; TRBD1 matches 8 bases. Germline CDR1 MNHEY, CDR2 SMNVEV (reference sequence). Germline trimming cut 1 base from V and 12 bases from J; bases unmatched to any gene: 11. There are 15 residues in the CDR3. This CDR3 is CASSLWPITGQGQHF. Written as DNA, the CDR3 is TGTGCCAGCAGTTTATGGCCTATTACCGGACAGGGCCAGCATTTT.

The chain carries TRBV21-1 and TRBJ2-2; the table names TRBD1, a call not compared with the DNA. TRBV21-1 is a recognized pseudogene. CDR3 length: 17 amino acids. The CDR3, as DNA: TGTGCCAGCAGCAAAGGGGGAGGACAGGGTGGGACCGGGGAGCTGTTTTTT. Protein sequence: CASSKGGGQGGTGELFF.

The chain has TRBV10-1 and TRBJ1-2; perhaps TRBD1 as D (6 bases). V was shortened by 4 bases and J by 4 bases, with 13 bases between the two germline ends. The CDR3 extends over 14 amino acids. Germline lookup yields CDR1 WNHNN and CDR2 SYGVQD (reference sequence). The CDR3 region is CASSGSTGTYGYTF. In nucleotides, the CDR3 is TGCGCCAGCAGTGGTTCCACAGGGACCTATGGCTACACCTTC.

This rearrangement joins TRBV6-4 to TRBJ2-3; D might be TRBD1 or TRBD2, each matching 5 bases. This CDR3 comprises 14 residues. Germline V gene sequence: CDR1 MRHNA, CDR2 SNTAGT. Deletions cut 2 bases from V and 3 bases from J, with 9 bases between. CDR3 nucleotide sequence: TGTGCCAGCAGTGACATGGGGGAGACAGATACGCAGTATTTT. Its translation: CASSDMGETDTQYF.

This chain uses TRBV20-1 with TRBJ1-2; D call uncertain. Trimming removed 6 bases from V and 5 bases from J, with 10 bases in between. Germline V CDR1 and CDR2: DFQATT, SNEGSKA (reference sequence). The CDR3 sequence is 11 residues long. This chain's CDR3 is CSAPWVYGYTF. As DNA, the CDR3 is TGCAGTGCCCCTTGGGTTTATGGCTACACCTTC.

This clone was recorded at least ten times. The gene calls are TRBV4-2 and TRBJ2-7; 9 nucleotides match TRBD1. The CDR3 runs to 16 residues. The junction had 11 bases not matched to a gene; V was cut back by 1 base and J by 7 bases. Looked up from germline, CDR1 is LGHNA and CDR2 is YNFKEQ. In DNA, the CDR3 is TGTGCCAGCAGCCAAGTAACGGGACAGGGCGGAGGGGAGCAGTACTTC. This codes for CASSQVTGQGGGEQYF.

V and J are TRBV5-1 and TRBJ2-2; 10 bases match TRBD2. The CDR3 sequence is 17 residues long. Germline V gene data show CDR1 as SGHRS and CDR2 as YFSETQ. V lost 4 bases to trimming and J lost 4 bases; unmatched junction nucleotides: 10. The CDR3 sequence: CASSPPLAGVSTGELFF. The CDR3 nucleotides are TGCGCCAGCAGCCCCCCGCTAGCGGGAGTAAGCACCGGGGAGCTGTTTTTT. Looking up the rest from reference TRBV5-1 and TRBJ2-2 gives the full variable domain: KAGVTQTPRYLIKTRGQQVTLSCSPISGHRSVSWYQQTPGQGLQFLFEYFSETQRNKGNFPGRFSGRQFSNSRSEMNVSTLELGDSALYLCASSPPLAGVSTGELFFGEGSRLTVL.

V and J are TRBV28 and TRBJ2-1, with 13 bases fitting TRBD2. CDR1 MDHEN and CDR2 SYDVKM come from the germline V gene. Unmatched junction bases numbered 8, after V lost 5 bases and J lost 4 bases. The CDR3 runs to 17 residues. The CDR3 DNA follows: TGTGCCAGCAGTCTGGCCTTGGGACTAGCGGGGTACAATGAGCAGTTCTTC. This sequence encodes CASSLALGLAGYNEQFF.

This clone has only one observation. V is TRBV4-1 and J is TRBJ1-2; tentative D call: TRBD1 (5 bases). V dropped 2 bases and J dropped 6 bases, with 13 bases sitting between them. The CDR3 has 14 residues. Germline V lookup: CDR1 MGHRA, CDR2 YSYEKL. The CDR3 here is CASSQPGRYNGYTF. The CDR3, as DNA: TGCGCCAGCAGCCAACCGGGGCGTTATAATGGCTACACCTTC.

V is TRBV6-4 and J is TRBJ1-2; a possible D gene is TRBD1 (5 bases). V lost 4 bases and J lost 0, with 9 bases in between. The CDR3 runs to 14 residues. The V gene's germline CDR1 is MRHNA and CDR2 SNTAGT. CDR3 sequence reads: CASSAGRANYGYTF. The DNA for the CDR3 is TGTGCCAGCAGTGCTGGCAGGGCTAACTATGGCTACACCTTC.

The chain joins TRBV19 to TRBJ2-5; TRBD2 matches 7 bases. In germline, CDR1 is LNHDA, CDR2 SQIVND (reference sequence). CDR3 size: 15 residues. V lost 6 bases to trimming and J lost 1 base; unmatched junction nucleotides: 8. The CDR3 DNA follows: TGTGCCAGTAGGAGGTCTAGCGGAGTCCAAGAGACCCAGTACTTC. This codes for CASRRSSGVQETQYF.

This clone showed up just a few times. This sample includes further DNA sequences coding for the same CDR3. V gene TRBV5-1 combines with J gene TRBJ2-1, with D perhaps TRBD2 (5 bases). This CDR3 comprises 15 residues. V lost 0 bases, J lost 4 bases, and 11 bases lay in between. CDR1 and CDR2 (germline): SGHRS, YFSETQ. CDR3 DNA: TGCGCCAGCAGCTTGGACAGCCGAGGGTACAATGAGCAGTTCTTC. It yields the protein CASSLDSRGYNEQFF.

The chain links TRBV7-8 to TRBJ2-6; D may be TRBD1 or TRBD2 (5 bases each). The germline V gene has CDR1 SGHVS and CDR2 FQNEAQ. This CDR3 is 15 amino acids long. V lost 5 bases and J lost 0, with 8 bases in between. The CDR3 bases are TGTGCCAGCAGCCCTGGGGGCTCTGGGGCCAACGTCCTGACTTTC. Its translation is CASSPGGSGANVLTF.